This T cell receptor (beta chain) was found in a study of blood T cell repertoires in COVID-19. Study details: From the United States, Italy and Spain came samples of acute and convalescent COVID-19. T cells, B-cell-depleted T cells, or PBMCs supplied cDNA or gDNA.

The ends were cut back, 0 bases at V and 4 bases at J, with 15 bases in the middle. The germline CDR1 and CDR2 sequences are MNHEY and SVGEGT. This CDR3 has 17 amino acids. Measured with immunoSEQ multiplex PCR; TCRdb has only the in-frame clones, and not every one. The repertoire has 80,000 to 100,000 clones, roughly 80% of them found once; the top ten carry 4% to 5.5%. This clone was observed a single time. The rearrangement uses TRBV6-2 or TRBV6-3 and TRBJ2-2, with D perhaps TRBD2 (6 bases). This clonotype originated in a man aged 60 to 75 with acute or convalescent COVID-19. What was sequenced was peripheral blood. CDR3 DNA sequence: TGTGCCAGCAGTTACTCGAGGCTAGCGCAAGCCACCGGGGAGCTGTTTTTT. Translated: CASSYSRLAQATGELFF.